A single sample is the source of the 29 T cell receptor beta chains below, sequenced in a study of response to subunit inactivated influenza vaccine. TCRdb called the RT-PCR reads again in MiXCR, with one record for every CDR3 protein. The table shows over 150,000 distinct CDR3 sequences, with approximately 11% occurring only once. Sequenced here: non-naive T cells sorted from PBMCs, sampled around seven weeks after vaccination. All receptors derive from a man aged 50-60 years who received an inactivated influenza vaccine.

This clonotype was counted at least ten times. The chain couples TRBV6-2 or TRBV6-3 to TRBJ2-3; 9 bases line up with TRBD2. The CDR3 sequence is 17 residues long. The V segment lost 5 bases and the J segment 3 bases; nucleotides outside the gene matches: 12. Germline-derived CDR1 and CDR2 are MNHEY and SVGEGT. CDR3 sequence reads: CASSPKTSGRATDTQYF. The DNA for the CDR3 is TGTGCCAGCAGTCCCAAGACTAGCGGCCGGGCTACAGATACGCAGTATTTT.

CDR3 loop: CAWSSSETQYF. The CDR3 region has the DNA TGTGCCTGGAGTTCCTCCGAGACCCAGTACTTC. The chain links TRBV30 to TRBJ2-5, with unresolved D. Trimming stripped 2 bases from V and 5 bases from J, with 6 bases between. There are 11 residues in the CDR3. The germline V gene encodes CDR1 GTSNPN and CDR2 SVGIG (reference sequence).

This clonotype appeared a few times. J is TRBJ2-1 and V is TRBV6-5, with D unresolved. Germline loops: CDR1 MNHEY, CDR2 SVGAGI. The CDR3 has 11 amino acids. Trimming cost V 3 bases and J 8 bases, with 5 bases left between them. The CDR3 nucleotides are TGTGCCAGCAGTTATGGCCATGAGCAGTTCTTC. Its protein product is CASSYGHEQFF.

This clonotype has a count of ten or more. This rearrangement joins TRBV10-3 to TRBJ2-1; 7 bases agree with TRBD2. CDR1 is ENHRY, CDR2 SYGVKD, per germline. The V and J ends lost 3 bases and 3 bases, in that order; junction bases with no gene match: 11. This CDR3 contains 17 residues. CDR3 nucleotides: TGTGCCATCAGTGATGCTTTGGGAGGGGCGAACTACAATGAGCAGTTCTTC. Translating gives CAISDALGGANYNEQFF.

This clonotype was counted a few times. This chain joins TRBV20-1 and TRBJ2-3, with D tentatively TRBD2 (5 bases). Trimming stripped 3 bases from V and 4 bases from J, with 20 bases between. The CDR3 spans 16 residues. Germline CDR1 is DFQATT and CDR2 is SNEGSKA (reference sequence). CDR3 DNA sequence: TGCAGTGCTAGCGCCCTATTTGAGGGCATCGCAGATACGCAGTATTTT. Translation: CSASALFEGIADTQYF.

There are a few counts of this clonotype. This chain connects TRBV6-4 to TRBJ2-6, with unresolved D. This CDR3 spans 14 amino acids. V lost 3 bases and J lost 0, with 3 bases in between. CDR1 is MRHNA and CDR2 is SNTAGT in the germline V gene. Here the CDR3 DNA reads TGTGCCAGCAGTGAAGTCTCTGGGGCCAACGTCCTGACTTTC. It codes for CASSEVSGANVLTF.

The rearrangement joins TRBV18 to TRBJ2-1; TRBD2 matches 9 bases. The CDR3 is made up of 16 amino acids. The germline CDR1 and CDR2 sequences are KGHSH and LQKENI. V gave up 3 bases and J gave up 2 bases; unmatched junction bases: 5. CDR3 in amino acids: CASSPQTSGTYNEQFF. The CDR3 DNA sequence: TGTGCCAGCTCACCCCAGACTAGCGGAACCTACAATGAGCAGTTCTTC.

At least ten counts were recorded for this clonotype. The chain couples TRBV5-1 to TRBJ2-3, with D uncertain. The V end was cut by 3 bases, the J end by 1 base, with 12 bases between. The CDR3 runs 15 residues. The germline CDR1 and CDR2 sequences are SGHRS and YFSETQ. The CDR3 protein is CASSWVGSRTDTQYF. CDR3 nucleotides: TGCGCCAGCAGCTGGGTTGGCAGTCGCACAGATACGCAGTATTTT.

This clonotype showed up many times. The chain couples TRBV7-8 to TRBJ1-5; no clear D. There are 14 residues in the CDR3. Trimming shortened V by 0 bases and J by 4 bases, and 7 bases separated the two germline ends. The germline V gene has CDR1 SGHVS and CDR2 FQNEAQ. CDR3 coding DNA: TGTGCCAGCAGCTTAGCGTCGGGTAATCAGCCCCAGCATTTT. Protein sequence: CASSLASGNQPQHF.

The chain recombines TRBV12-3 or TRBV12-4 with TRBJ2-3; TRBD2 agrees at 8 bases. The junction had 8 bases not matched to a gene; V was cut back by 3 bases and J by 6 bases. This CDR3 region has 15 residues. DNA for the CDR3: TGTGCCAGCAGTTTGTCAGCGGGAGTTTCGGATACGCAGTATTTT. It yields the protein CASSLSAGVSDTQYF.

This clonotype was counted at least ten times. V and J are TRBV18 and TRBJ2-1; 10 nucleotides match TRBD1. The CDR3 covers 15 residues. The germline V gene encodes CDR1 KGHSH and CDR2 LQKENI. Unmatched junction bases numbered 7, after V lost 8 bases and J lost 3 bases. CDR3 nucleotide sequence: TGTGCCAGCCACCAAGACAGGGGGCTCTACAATGAGCAGTTCTTC. Its protein product is CASHQDRGLYNEQFF.

This clonotype has a handful of counts. This rearrangement joins TRBV20-1 to TRBJ1-1; D not resolved. CDR3 length equals 10 residues. Germline CDR1 and CDR2: DFQATT and SNEGSKA (reference sequence). V was clipped by 3 bases and J by 10 bases, with 9 bases between them. The CDR3 nucleotides are TGCAGTGCTAGCGGCGGTGGAGCTTTCTTT. It translates to CSASGGGAFF.

To note about this clonotype: This could be a read error, since a much larger clone is one nucleotide away. The chain is built from TRBV10-3 and TRBJ2-2; D is perhaps TRBD1 or TRBD2 (5 bases each). Germline V lookup: CDR1 ENHRY, CDR2 SYGVKD. The V and J ends lost 5 bases and 6 bases respectively, with 7 bases between them. This CDR3 is built from 12 residues. The CDR3 region is CAISSGPGELFF. The CDR3 DNA sequence: TGTGCCATCAGTTCGGGGCCCGGGGAGCTGTTTTTT.

At least ten counts were recorded for this clonotype. The chain has TRBV12-3 or TRBV12-4 and TRBJ1-1, with a possible D match to TRBD1 (5 bases). The CDR3 has 14 amino acids. Trimming removed 5 bases from V and 0 bases from J, with 10 bases in between. The DNA for the CDR3 is TGTGCCAGCAGTCCACCGGGACTGAACACTGAAGCTTTCTTT. It specifies CASSPPGLNTEAFF.

The sample holds a few counts of this clonotype. This chain joins TRBV28 and TRBJ2-1, with D possibly matching TRBD2 (6 bases). Between the trimmed V and J ends, which lost 4 bases and 1 base, there was a span of 14 bases. Germline loops: CDR1 MDHEN, CDR2 SYDVKM. The CDR3 consists of 16 residues. Here the CDR3 reads CASSSWGGISYNEQFF. CDR3 in DNA: TGTGCCAGCAGTTCGTGGGGCGGGATATCCTACAATGAGCAGTTCTTC.

This clonotype has only a few counts. The chain joins TRBV28 to TRBJ1-2, with TRBD1 identical over 8 bases. This CDR3 has 15 residues. Trimming removed 4 bases from V and 4 bases from J; junction bases left unmatched: 8. The germline V gene encodes CDR1 MDHEN and CDR2 SYDVKM. The CDR3: CASSSDGTGSYGYTF. The CDR3, as DNA: TGTGCCAGCAGTTCCGACGGGACAGGATCCTATGGCTACACCTTC.

This clonotype was found a few times. The chain has TRBV4-3 and TRBJ1-1, with unresolved D. V was pared by 2 bases and J by 4 bases, with 8 bases between. The CDR3 is 13 residues long. Germline V gene data show CDR1 as LGHNA and CDR2 as YSLEER. This CDR3 reads CASSQSETTEAFF. The CDR3 coding sequence is TGCGCCAGCAGCCAATCCGAGACCACTGAAGCTTTCTTT.

This clonotype was picked up many times. The CDR3: CASKRGESSYEQYF. The CDR3 nucleotides read TGTGCCAGCAAAAGGGGGGAGAGCTCCTACGAGCAGTACTTC. The chain links TRBV12-3 or TRBV12-4 to TRBJ2-7; TRBD1 or TRBD2 may be the D gene (6 bases each). Trimming removed 7 bases at V and 0 bases at J, with 13 bases between. The CDR3 sequence is 14 residues long.

The chain is built from TRBV6-2 or TRBV6-3 and TRBJ1-1; D may be TRBD1 (6 bases). This CDR3 is 15 amino acids long. V was trimmed by 8 bases and J by 5 bases, leaving 21 bases between them. Germline CDR1 MNHEY, CDR2 SVGEGT. The CDR3 DNA is TGTGCCAGCCGCTCGTTACAGGGCTCCGGGACTGAAGCTTTCTTT. Translation: CASRSLQGSGTEAFF.

This clonotype was seen many times. The rearrangement links TRBV5-1 to TRBJ2-1; 8 bases line up with TRBD2. Germline lookup yields CDR1 SGHRS and CDR2 YFSETQ. V was pared by 4 bases and J by 7 bases, with 13 bases of the junction left unmatched. CDR3 length equals 16 residues. The CDR3: CASSQAPAGVFNEQFF. The CDR3 DNA reads as TGCGCCAGCAGCCAAGCGCCAGCGGGAGTATTTAATGAGCAGTTCTTC.

This chain joins TRBV3-1 and TRBJ1-6, with 10 positions matching TRBD1. Per germline, CDR1 LGHDT and CDR2 YNNKEL (reference sequence). CDR3 size: 15 residues. J lost 7 bases, V lost 4 bases, and 4 bases had no gene match. CDR3 residues: CASSPGGQGNSPLHF. CDR3 bases: TGTGCCAGCAGCCCCGGGGGACAGGGGAATTCACCCCTCCACTTT.

The chain has TRBV19 and TRBJ1-5; D is unresolved. This CDR3 contains 14 residues. Germline values: CDR1 LNHDA, CDR2 SQIVND (reference sequence). V was pared by 1 base and J by 1 base, with 5 bases between. In DNA, the CDR3 is TGTGCCAGTAGTATAGTAAGCAGCAATCAGCCCCAGCATTTT. Translation gives CASSIVSSNQPQHF.

In its sample, this clonotype was seen many times. The chain is built from TRBV7-9 and TRBJ2-7; D gene ambiguous. The CDR3 runs to 11 residues. Trimming took 5 bases from V and 6 from J, leaving 8 bases between them. Germline V gene data show CDR1 as SEHNR and CDR2 as FQNEAQ (reference sequence). The CDR3 region is CASSGDGEQYF. In nucleotides, the CDR3 is TGTGCCAGCAGCGGGGATGGCGAGCAGTACTTC. Full variable domain (missing parts from reference TRBV7-9 and TRBJ2-7): DTGVSQNPRHKITKRGQNVTFRCDPISEHNRLYWYRQTLGQGPEFLTYFQNEAQLEKSRLLSDRFSAERPKGSFSTLEIQRTEQGDSAMYLCASSGDGEQYFGPGTRLTVT.

V usage is TRBV5-1 and J usage is TRBJ2-5; no clear D gene. With 0 bases removed from V and 2 bases from J, the gap between germline ends came to 8 bases. Germline V CDR1 and CDR2: SGHRS, YFSETQ. This CDR3 has 14 amino acids. DNA for the CDR3: TGCGCCAGCAGCTTGGTGCACGGTCAAGAGACCCAGTACTTC. Its protein is CASSLVHGQETQYF.

In this sample, this clonotype turned up a few times. The genes are TRBV20-1 and TRBJ2-3, with TRBD2 matching 8 bases. The CDR3 covers 15 residues. V was clipped by 0 bases and J by 11 bases; unmatched bases: 13. Per germline, CDR1 DFQATT and CDR2 SNEGSKA (reference sequence). CDR3 loop: CSARDTLTGGLGQYF. Written as DNA, the CDR3 is TGCAGTGCTAGAGATACTTTGACGGGGGGGCTCGGGCAGTATTTT.

The table lists this clonotype with many counts. V is TRBV12-3 or TRBV12-4 and J is TRBJ1-2; 7 bases map to TRBD1. The CDR3 spans 14 residues. The ends lost 5 bases at V and 4 bases at J; junction bases unmatched: 7. CDR3 coding DNA: TGTGCCAGCAGTCCAAGTGGGACAGTCTATGGCTACACCTTC. Its translation is CASSPSGTVYGYTF.

This clonotype was recorded at least ten times. The V call is TRBV6-2 or TRBV6-3, the J call TRBJ1-5, with D possibly TRBD1 on 5 matching bases. Germline CDR1 is MNHEY and CDR2 is SVGEGT. The CDR3 covers 17 residues. The ends were cut back, 6 bases at V and 1 base at J, with 19 bases in the middle. CDR3 region: CASRESLRPGSNQPQHF. Written as DNA, the CDR3 is TGTGCCAGCAGGGAATCTTTGCGCCCAGGGAGCAATCAGCCCCAGCATTTT.

In this sample, this clonotype turned up a few times. V gene TRBV29-1 combines with J gene TRBJ2-7; D is perhaps TRBD2 (6 bases). The CDR3 totals 15 residues. Trimming took off 0 bases at V and 0 bases at J, with 12 bases between the two ends. Germline CDR1 is SQVTM and CDR2 is ANQGSEA. CDR3 amino acids: CSVEDVVADSYEQYF. The CDR3 DNA is TGCAGCGTTGAAGATGTAGTAGCGGACTCCTACGAGCAGTACTTC.

This clonotype was detected many times. CDR3: CASSLAWQGNSEAFF. CDR3 DNA sequence: TGTGCCAGCAGCTTAGCGTGGCAGGGTAACTCTGAAGCTTTCTTT. V usage is TRBV7-2 and J usage is TRBJ1-1; a weak D match, TRBD1 (5 bases). This CDR3 region has 15 residues. Trimming stripped 0 bases from V and 6 bases from J, with 14 bases between. Per the germline V gene, CDR1 is SGHTA and CDR2 is FQGNSA.